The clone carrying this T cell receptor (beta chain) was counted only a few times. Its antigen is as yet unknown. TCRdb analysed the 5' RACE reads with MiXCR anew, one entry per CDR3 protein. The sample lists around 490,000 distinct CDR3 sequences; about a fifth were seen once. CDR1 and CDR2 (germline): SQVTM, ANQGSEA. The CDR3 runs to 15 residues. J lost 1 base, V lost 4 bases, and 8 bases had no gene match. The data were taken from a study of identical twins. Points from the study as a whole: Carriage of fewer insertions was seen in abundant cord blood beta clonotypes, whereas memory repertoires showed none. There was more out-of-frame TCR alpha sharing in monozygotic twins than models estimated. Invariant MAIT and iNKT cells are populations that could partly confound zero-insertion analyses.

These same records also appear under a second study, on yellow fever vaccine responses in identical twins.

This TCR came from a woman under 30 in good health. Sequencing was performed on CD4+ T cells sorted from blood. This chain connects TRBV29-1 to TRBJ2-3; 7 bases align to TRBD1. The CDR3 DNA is TGCAGCGTTGGGGATAGGGGGCTGGGCACAGATACGCAGTATTTT. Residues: CSVGDRGLGTDTQYF.